The present TCR beta chain was sequenced within a study of shared clonotypes between healthy human individuals. The study, taken as a whole, reports: When compared with the clonotypes that were shared by all four sorted-subset donors, the non-shared clonotypes turned out to have lower generation probabilities.

The V gene's germline CDR1 is WSHSY and CDR2 SAAADI. V gave up 6 bases and J gave up 1 base; unmatched junction bases: 3. The CDR3 totals 13 residues. CD45RO negativity and positive selection for CCR7 defined naive CD8 cells, a population that excluded terminally differentiated effector memory CD45RA+ cells. In the case of this clone: Its target is unknown.

Profiled with immunoSEQ multiplex PCR; TCRdb holds only in-frame clones, not every one. The table includes 760,000 or so clones, 90% to 98% detected once. The sequence came from a man aged 30-40 years in good health. The sample taken for sequencing was naive CD8+ T cells sorted from blood. J is TRBJ2-7 and V is TRBV10-2; 7 bases are shared with TRBD1. The DNA for the CDR3 is TGCGCCAGCAGCGGACAGGTTTCCTACGAGCAGTACTTC. It encodes CASSGQVSYEQYF.